The sequence of this T cell receptor (beta chain) was determined in a study of cytomegalovirus exposure and HLA in healthy donors. The primer mix had 60 Vbeta and 13 Jbeta primers. The repertoire was sequenced with immunoSEQ multiplex PCR; TCRdb's copy has only in-frame clones and lacks some. Counted here are roughly 150,000 clones, over 70% occurring once; the ten biggest clones make up 5.5% to 6%. This TCR derives from a man aged 30 to 45 in good health and CMV-seropositive. Sample: PBMCs.

Here the CDR3 reads CASSGEKLPNQETQYF. The CDR3 bases are TGTGCCAGCAGTGGAGAGAAATTACCAAATCAAGAGACCCAGTACTTC. The chain recombines TRBV28 with TRBJ2-5; no reliable D call. Germline CDR1 is MDHEN and CDR2 is SYDVKM. V lost 5 bases and J 2 bases, leaving 18 bases between the germline ends. This CDR3 is 16 amino acids long.